These T cell receptor beta chains were read from a single sample in a study of cytomegalovirus exposure and HLA in healthy donors. TCRdb keeps only in-frame clones here, not all; method: immunoSEQ multiplex PCR. The data show over 150,000 clones, approximately 80% seen once. The source material was PBMCs. These TCRs come from a woman aged 40-49 years in good health and CMV-seropositive. Both conserved end residues are part of each CDR3. A D gene is named only where the DNA matches it firmly. Expanded clones get a size class; other rows say once, few or many, or leave the size out.

j_call v_call d_call clone_size cdr3_nt cdr3_aa
TRBJ1-1 TRBV5-4 . . TGTGCCAGCAGCTTGGCCAAGTCCGGGAACACTGAAGCTTTCTTT CASSLAKSGNTEAFF
TRBJ1-2 TRBV29-1 TRBD1 few TGCAGCGTTGAAGACCCCCATCCCGTAGGGGGCTGGGGCTATGGCTACACCTTC CSVEDPHPVGGWGYGYTF
TRBJ2-6 TRBV19 . . TGTGCCAGTACACATACTGGGGCCAACGTCCTGACTTTC CASTHTGANVLTF
TRBJ2-7 TRBV5-5 . few TGTGCCAGCAGCCGAGCCGGCTTACAGTCCACCTACGAGCAGTACTTC CASSRAGLQSTYEQYF
TRBJ1-2 TRBV20-1 . . TGCAGTGCTATGACAGTCTATGGCTACACCTTC CSAMTVYGYTF
TRBJ1-1 TRBV19 . . TGTGCCAGTACCCCGGACGCCACCCGGGGAGCTTTCTTT CASTPDATRGAFF
TRBJ1-2 TRBV2 TRBD1 once TGTGCCAGCAGGAGGACAGGGGACTATGGCTACACCTTC CASRRTGDYGYTF
TRBJ1-1 TRBV30 . . TGTGCCTGGAGTGTAATGGATAGCAGTGACACTGAAGCTTTCTTT CAWSVMDSSDTEAFF
TRBJ1-1 TRBV11-2 . . TGTGCCAGCAGCCAACACCTGAACACTGAAGCTTTCTTT CASSQHLNTEAFF
TRBJ1-4 TRBV9 TRBD1 . TGTGCCAGCAGCTCTGGGACAGAGATGGGAAAACTGTTTTTT CASSSGTEMGKLFF
TRBJ2-5 TRBV9 TRBD2 once TGTGCCAGCAGCGTTGGGACTAGCGGGATAGAGACCCAGTACTTC CASSVGTSGIETQYF
TRBJ2-7 TRBV5-5 TRBD1 . TGTGCCAGCAGCTCCGCCGGGACAGGGAGGTCCGAGCAGTACTTC CASSSAGTGRSEQYF
TRBJ2-5 TRBV7-9 . . TGTGCCAGCAGCTATACGGGAGTCGGAGAGACCCAGTACTTC CASSYTGVGETQYF
TRBJ2-2 TRBV28 TRBD1 . TGTGCCAGCCGGACAGGCGGTCCCACCGGGGAGCTGTTTTTT CASRTGGPTGELFF
TRBJ1-2 TRBV18 . . TGTGCCAGCTCACCATTCGGCGAGGTGAGCTATGGCTACACCTTC CASSPFGEVSYGYTF
TRBJ1-2 TRBV7-9 . few TGTGCCAGCAGCTATTTGTCCGACTATGGCTACACCTTC CASSYLSDYGYTF
TRBJ1-3 TRBV5-1 . few TGCGCCAGCAGTTCTGTGGCCGGCGGGGAAGGAAACACCATATATTTT CASSSVAGGEGNTIYF
TRBJ2-7 TRBV30 TRBD1 once TGTGCCTGTGGGGCCAGGGGGCGCGTCGAGCAGTACTTC CACGARGRVEQYF
TRBJ2-3 TRBV2 TRBD2 . TGTGCCAGCGGTGGGCTAGCGGGAGGGGTCACAGATACGCAGTATTTT CASGGLAGGVTDTQYF
TRBJ2-3 TRBV5-1 TRBD2 . TGCGCCAGCAGCTTCGCGGGGGTAGCAGATACGCAGTATTTT CASSFAGVADTQYF
TRBJ1-2 TRBV5-1 . . TGCGCCAGCAGCTTGGGACACGAAGACGTCTATGGCTACACCTTC CASSLGHEDVYGYTF
TRBJ1-1 TRBV29-1 . . TGCAGCTACGGACAGACGAACACTGAAGCTTTCTTT CSYGQTNTEAFF
TRBJ2-1 TRBV5-6 TRBD2 few TGTGCCAGCAGCCTTGACCTTAGCGGGAAAGGTAATGAGCAGTTCTTC CASSLDLSGKGNEQFF
TRBJ1-1 TRBV11-3 . few TGTGCCAGCAGCTCCTCTTTCAGGGGAATTGGCACTGAAGCTTTCTTT CASSSSFRGIGTEAFF
TRBJ2-3 TRBV27 TRBD2 . TGTGCCAGCAGCCTCGGGACTACCACAGATACGCAGTATTTT CASSLGTTTDTQYF
TRBJ1-6 TRBV7-6 . . TGTGCCAGCAGCCCATCACAGGAAGCCTATAATTCACCCCTCCACTTT CASSPSQEAYNSPLHF
TRBJ2-1 TRBV29-1 . . TGCAGCGTTTATCTACCCTTTAGCGGTGAGCAGTTCTTC CSVYLPFSGEQFF
TRBJ2-7 TRBV7-2 . . TGTGCCAGCAGCTCCCTCACTATCTACGAGCAGTACTTC CASSSLTIYEQYF
TRBJ1-1 TRBV5-1 . . TGCGCCAGCAGCTTTAACGCGGACACTGAAGCTTTCTTT CASSFNADTEAFF
TRBJ2-1 TRBV14 TRBD2 few TGTGCCAGCAGCGCCTATATCACTAGCGGGGGGGGCTCCTACAATGAGCAGTTCTTC CASSAYITSGGGSYNEQFF
TRBJ2-2 TRBV6-5 . . TGTGCCTCCTCTAGGTTCGCCGGGGAGCTGTTTTTT CASSRFAGELFF
TRBJ2-2 TRBV7-8 . once TGTGCCAGCAGCTCATGGGGTCCTTTCGGGGACACCGGGGAGCTGTTTTTT CASSSWGPFGDTGELFF